This T cell receptor beta chain was observed in a study of cytomegalovirus exposure and HLA in healthy donors. Comments on this clone: Its antigen is still unknown.

Between the trimmed V and J ends, which lost 5 bases and 3 bases, there was a span of 17 bases. Germline V gene data show CDR1 as SGHRS and CDR2 as YFSETQ. The CDR3 consists of 15 residues. General study results and limits: As was reported, the classifier diagnosed cytomegalovirus status with high specificity and sensitivity. Testing in vitro showed a few CMV-associated chains specific for CMV antigens.

Researchers ran the PCR with 60 Vbeta and 13 Jbeta primers. TCRdb's table, derived via immunoSEQ multiplex PCR, lists solely in-frame clones and lacks some. Of about 110,000 clones in the sample, approximately 70% were seen once. The sequenced sample consisted of PBMCs. The sequence was obtained from a woman in her twenties or thirties in good health and CMV-seronegative. This sequence joins TRBV5-1 and TRBJ1-1; no clear D. The CDR3 is CASSLALALDTEAFF. DNA for the CDR3: TGCGCCAGCAGTCTAGCTCTCGCCCTGGACACTGAAGCTTTCTTT.